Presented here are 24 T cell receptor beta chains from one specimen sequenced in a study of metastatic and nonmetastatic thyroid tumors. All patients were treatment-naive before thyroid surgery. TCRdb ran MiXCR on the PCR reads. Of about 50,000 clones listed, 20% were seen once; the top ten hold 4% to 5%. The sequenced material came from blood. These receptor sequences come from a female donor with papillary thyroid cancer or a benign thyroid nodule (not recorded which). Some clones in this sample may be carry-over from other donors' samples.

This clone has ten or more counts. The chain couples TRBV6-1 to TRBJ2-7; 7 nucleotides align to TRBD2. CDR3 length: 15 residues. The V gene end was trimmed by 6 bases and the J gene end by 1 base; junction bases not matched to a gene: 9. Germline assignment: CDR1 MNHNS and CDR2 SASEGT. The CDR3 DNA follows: TGTGCCAGCAGCCGCAGCGGGACCCGTTCCTACGAGCAGTACTTC. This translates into CASSRSGTRSYEQYF.

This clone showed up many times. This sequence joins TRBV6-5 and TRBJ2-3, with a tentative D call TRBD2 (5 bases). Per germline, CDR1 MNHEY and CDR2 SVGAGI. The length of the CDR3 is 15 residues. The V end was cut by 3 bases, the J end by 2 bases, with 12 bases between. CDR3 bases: TGTGCCAGCAGTTATGGAGCGGCTCTCACAGATACGCAGTATTTT. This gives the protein CASSYGAALTDTQYF.

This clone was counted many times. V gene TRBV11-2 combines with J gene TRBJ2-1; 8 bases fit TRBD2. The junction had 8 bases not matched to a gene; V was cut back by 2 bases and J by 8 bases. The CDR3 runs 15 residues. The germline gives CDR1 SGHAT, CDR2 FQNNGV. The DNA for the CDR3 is TGTGCCAGCAGCTTATATAGCGGGATACGGGATGAGCAGTTCTTC. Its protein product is CASSLYSGIRDEQFF.

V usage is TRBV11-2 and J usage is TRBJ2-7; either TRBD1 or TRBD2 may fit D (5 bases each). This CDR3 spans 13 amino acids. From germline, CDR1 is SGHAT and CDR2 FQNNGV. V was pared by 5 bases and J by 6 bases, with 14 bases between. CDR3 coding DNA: TGTGCCAGCAGCACATCGGTGGGGACCGAGCAGTACTTC. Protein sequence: CASSTSVGTEQYF.

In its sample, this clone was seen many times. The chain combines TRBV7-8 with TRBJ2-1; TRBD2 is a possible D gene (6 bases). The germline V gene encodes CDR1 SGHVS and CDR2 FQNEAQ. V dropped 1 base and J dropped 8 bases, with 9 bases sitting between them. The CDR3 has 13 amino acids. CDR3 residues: CASSLDLAYEQFF. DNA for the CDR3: TGTGCCAGCAGCTTAGATCTAGCGTATGAGCAGTTCTTC.

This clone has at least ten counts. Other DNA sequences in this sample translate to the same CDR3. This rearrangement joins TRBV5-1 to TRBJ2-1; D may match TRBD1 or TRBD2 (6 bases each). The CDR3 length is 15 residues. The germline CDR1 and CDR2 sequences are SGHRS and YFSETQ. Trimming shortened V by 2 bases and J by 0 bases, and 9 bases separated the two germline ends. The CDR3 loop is CASSLGGSSYNEQFF. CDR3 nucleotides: TGCGCCAGCAGCTTAGGGGGGTCCTCCTACAATGAGCAGTTCTTC. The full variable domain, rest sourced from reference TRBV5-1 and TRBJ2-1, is KAGVTQTPRYLIKTRGQQVTLSCSPISGHRSVSWYQQTPGQGLQFLFEYFSETQRNKGNFPGRFSGRQFSNSRSEMNVSTLELGDSALYLCASSLGGSSYNEQFFGPGTRLTVL.

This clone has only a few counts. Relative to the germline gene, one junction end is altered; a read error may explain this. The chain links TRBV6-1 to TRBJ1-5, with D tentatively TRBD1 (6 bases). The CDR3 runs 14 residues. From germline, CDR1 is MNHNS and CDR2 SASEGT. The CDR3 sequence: CVSTLGGADQPQHF. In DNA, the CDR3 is TGTGTCAGCACTCTAGGGGGGGCAGATCAGCCCCAGCATTTT.

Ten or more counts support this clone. CDR3 in amino acids: CASTLDSSDTQYF. CDR3 DNA sequence: TGTGCCAGCACCCTGGACTCTTCAGATACGCAGTATTTT. The chain couples TRBV6-1 to TRBJ2-3, with a possible D match to TRBD2 (5 bases). Trimming pared 7 bases from V and 4 bases from J, leaving 12 bases between. CDR1 and CDR2 (germline): MNHNS, SASEGT. This CDR3 has 13 amino acids.

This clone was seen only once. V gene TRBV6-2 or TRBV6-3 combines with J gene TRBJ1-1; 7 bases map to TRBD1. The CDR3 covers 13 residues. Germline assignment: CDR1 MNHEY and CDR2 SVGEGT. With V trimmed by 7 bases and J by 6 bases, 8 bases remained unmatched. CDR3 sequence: CASTRSGGSEAFF. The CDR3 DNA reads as TGTGCCAGCACCAGGTCAGGGGGGTCTGAAGCTTTCTTT.

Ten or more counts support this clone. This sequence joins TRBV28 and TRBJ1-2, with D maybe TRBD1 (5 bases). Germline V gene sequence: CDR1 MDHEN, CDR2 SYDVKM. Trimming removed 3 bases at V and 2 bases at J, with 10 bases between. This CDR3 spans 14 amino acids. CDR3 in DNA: TGTGCCAGCAGTTTGTTAGGGGAGAACTATGGCTACACCTTC. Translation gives CASSLLGENYGYTF.

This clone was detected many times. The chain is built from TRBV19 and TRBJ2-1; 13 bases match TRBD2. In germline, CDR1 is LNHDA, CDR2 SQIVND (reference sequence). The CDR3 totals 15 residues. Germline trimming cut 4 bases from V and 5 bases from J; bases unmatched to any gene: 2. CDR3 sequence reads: CASSKGLAGDNEQFF. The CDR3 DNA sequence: TGTGCCAGTAGTAAAGGACTAGCGGGGGACAATGAGCAGTTCTTC.

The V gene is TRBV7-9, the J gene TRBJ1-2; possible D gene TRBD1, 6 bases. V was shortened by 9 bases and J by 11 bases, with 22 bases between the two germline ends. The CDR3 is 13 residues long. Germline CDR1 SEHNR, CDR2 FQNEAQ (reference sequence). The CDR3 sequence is CARSVQGVEGYTF. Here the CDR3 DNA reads TGTGCCAGAAGCGTACAGGGCGTGGAAGGTTACACCTTC. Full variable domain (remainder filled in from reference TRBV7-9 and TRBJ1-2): DTGVSQNPRHKITKRGQNVTFRCDPISEHNRLYWYRQTLGQGPEFLTYFQNEAQLEKSRLLSDRFSAERPKGSFSTLEIQRTEQGDSAMYLCARSVQGVEGYTFGSGTRLTVV.

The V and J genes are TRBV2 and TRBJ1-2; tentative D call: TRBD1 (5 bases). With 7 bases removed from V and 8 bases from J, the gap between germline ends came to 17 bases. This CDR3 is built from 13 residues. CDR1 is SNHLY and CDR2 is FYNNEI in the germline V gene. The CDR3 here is CASTGGEVYGYTF. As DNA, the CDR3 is TGTGCCAGCACGGGGGGGGAGGTTTACGGCTACACCTTC.

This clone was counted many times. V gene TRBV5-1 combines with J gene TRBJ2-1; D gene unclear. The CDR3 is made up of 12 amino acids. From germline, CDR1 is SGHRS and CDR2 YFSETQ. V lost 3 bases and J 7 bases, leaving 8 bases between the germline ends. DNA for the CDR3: TGCGCCAGCAGCTCCGGGTTAAATGAGCAGTTCTTC. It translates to CASSSGLNEQFF.

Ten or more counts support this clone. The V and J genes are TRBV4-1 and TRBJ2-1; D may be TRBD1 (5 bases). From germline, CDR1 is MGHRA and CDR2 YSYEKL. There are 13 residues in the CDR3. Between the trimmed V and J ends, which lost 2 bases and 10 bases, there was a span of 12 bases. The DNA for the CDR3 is TGCGCCAGCAGCCAACATTCAGGGAACGAGCAGTTCTTC. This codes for CASSQHSGNEQFF.

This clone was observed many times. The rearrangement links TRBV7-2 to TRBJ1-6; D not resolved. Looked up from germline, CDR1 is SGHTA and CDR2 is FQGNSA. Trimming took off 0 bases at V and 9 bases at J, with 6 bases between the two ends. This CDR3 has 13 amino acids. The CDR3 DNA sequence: TGTGCCAGCAGCTTAGCGGGAGGTTCACCCCTCCACTTT. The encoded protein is CASSLAGGSPLHF.

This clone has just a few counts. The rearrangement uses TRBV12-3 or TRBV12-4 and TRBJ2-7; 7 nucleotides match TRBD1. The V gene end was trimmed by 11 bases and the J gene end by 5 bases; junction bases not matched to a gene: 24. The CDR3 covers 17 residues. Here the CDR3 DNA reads TGTGCCGGGGCGGTAGTCAGGGGGATCCTAATTATCGACGAGCAGTACTTC. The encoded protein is CAGAVVRGILIIDEQYF.

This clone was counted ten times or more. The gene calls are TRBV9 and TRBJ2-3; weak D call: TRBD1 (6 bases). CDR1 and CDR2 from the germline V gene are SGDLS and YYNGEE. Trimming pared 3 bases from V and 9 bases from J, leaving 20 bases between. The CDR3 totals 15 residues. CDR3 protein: CASSGDTYREHTQYF. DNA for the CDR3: TGTGCCAGCAGCGGCGATACTTACAGGGAACACACGCAGTATTTT.

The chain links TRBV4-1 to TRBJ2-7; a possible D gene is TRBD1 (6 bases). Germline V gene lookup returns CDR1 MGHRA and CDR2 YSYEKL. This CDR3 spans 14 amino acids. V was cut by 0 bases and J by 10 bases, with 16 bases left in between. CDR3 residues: CASSQDHRVGDQYF. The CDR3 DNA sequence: TGCGCCAGCAGCCAAGATCACAGGGTCGGAGACCAGTACTTC.

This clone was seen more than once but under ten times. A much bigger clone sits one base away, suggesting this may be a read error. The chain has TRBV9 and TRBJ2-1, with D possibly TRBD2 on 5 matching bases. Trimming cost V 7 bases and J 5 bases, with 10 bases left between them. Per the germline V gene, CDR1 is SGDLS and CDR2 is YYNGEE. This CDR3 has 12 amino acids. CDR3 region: CASVRANNEQFF. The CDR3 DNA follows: TGTGCCAGCGTGAGGGCAAACAATGAGCAGTTCTTC.

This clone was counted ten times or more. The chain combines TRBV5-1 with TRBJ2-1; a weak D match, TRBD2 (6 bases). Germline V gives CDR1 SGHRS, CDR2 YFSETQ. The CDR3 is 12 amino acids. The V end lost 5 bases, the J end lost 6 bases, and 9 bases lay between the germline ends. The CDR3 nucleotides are TGCGCCAGCAGGGACTACACCAATGAGCAGTTCTTC. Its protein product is CASRDYTNEQFF.

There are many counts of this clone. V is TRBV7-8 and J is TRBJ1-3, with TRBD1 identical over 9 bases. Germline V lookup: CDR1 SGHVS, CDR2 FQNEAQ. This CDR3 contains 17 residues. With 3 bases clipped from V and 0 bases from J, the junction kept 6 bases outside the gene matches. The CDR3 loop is CASSFGQGSFSGNTIYF. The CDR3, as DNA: TGTGCCAGCAGCTTCGGACAGGGGTCTTTCTCTGGAAACACCATATATTTT.

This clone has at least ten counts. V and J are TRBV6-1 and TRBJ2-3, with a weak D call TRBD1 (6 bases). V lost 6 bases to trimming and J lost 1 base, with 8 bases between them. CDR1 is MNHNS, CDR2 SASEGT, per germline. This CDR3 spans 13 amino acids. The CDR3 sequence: CASRAGGTDTQYF. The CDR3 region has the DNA TGTGCCAGCAGAGCAGGGGGCACAGATACGCAGTATTTT.

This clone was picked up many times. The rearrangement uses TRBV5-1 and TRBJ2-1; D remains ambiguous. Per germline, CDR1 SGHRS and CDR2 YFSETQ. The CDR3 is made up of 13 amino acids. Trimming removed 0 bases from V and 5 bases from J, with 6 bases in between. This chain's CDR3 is CASSLGTNNEQFF. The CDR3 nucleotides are TGCGCCAGCAGCTTGGGGACGAACAATGAGCAGTTCTTC.